The 29 T cell receptor beta chains in this list originate from one sample, sequenced in a study of EBV T-cell therapy then PD-1 blockade in nasopharyngeal carcinoma. The table came from immunoSEQ multiplex PCR; TCRdb's copy has only in-frame clones and leaves some out. The sample has fewer than 20,000 clones, roughly 84% seen once; the top ten hold around 29%. As for treatment: AdE1-LMPpoly-expanded autologous EBV-specific T-cell therapy followed by anti-PD-1 nivolumab. The antigens for these receptors are not known. This specimen consisted of CD8+ T cells from blood, obtained at roughly day 32 from a patient whose treatment included autologous EBV-specific T cells and nivolumab. The source of these receptors is a man aged 40-55 years with nasopharyngeal carcinoma.

The DNA for the CDR3 is TGTGCCAGCAGCCAAGATCGTGAGGGGTACTCCAACACTGAAGCTTTCTTT. Protein: CASSQDREGYSNTEAFF. The chain couples TRBV3-1 (or the pseudogene TRBV3-2) to TRBJ1-1; a weak D match, TRBD1 (5 bases). The CDR3 is 17 amino acids. Trimming shortened V by 0 bases and J by 2 bases, and 16 bases separated the two germline ends. CDR1 and CDR2 from the germline V gene are LGHDT and YNNKEL (reference sequence).

The gene calls are TRBV6-5 and TRBJ2-5, with D tentatively TRBD2 (6 bases). CDR1 is MNHEY, CDR2 SVGAGI, per germline. V lost 2 bases, J lost 5 bases, and 15 bases lay in between. The CDR3 runs to 15 residues. The CDR3: CASSYTIGGRETQYF. The CDR3, as DNA: TGTGCCAGCAGTTACACAATCGGGGGAAGGGAGACCCAGTACTTC.

The chain joins TRBV4-3 to TRBJ1-1; D perhaps matches TRBD1 (6 bases). Germline V gene lookup returns CDR1 LGHNA and CDR2 YSLEER. The CDR3 covers 11 residues. The V end lost 8 bases, the J end lost 10 bases, and 14 bases lay between the germline ends. The CDR3 nucleotides read TGCGCCAGCCGTCAGGGGACAATAGCTTTCTTT. Protein: CASRQGTIAFF.

This clone was counted a single time. This sequence joins TRBV6-5 and TRBJ2-1, with D possibly called TRBD1 or TRBD2 (5 bases each). The CDR3 loop spans 15 amino acids. V was pared by 0 bases and J by 6 bases, with 12 bases between. Per germline, CDR1 MNHEY and CDR2 SVGAGI. CDR3 residues: CASSYSNLGPNEQFF. The DNA for the CDR3 is TGTGCCAGCAGTTACTCGAATTTGGGACCCAATGAGCAGTTCTTC.

The V gene is TRBV6-4, the J gene TRBJ2-1; 12 positions agree with TRBD2. The V gene end was trimmed by 3 bases and the J gene end by 4 bases; junction bases not matched to a gene: 4. CDR1 is MRHNA, CDR2 SNTAGT, per germline. This CDR3 has 16 residues. Here the CDR3 reads CASSETSGGPYNEQFF. CDR3 nucleotide sequence: TGTGCCAGCAGTGAGACTAGCGGGGGCCCGTACAATGAGCAGTTCTTC.

The gene calls are TRBV12-2 and TRBJ2-3; whether TRBD2, the table's D call, matches the DNA was not checked. TRBV12-2 is shown as a pseudogene. The CDR3 is 15 amino acids. The DNA of the CDR3 is TGTGCAAGTCGCTTGATTGGGACTAGCACAGATACGCAGTATTTT. It specifies CASRLIGTSTDTQYF.

This rearrangement joins TRBV5-6 to TRBJ2-1, with D unresolved. This CDR3 has 18 amino acids. Per the germline V gene, CDR1 is SGHDT and CDR2 is YYEEEE. Deletions cut 2 bases from V and 5 bases from J, with 23 bases between. For the CDR3, the DNA is TGTGCCAGCAGCTTCCGCTTCCGGTCCAGCGAAAATAACAATGAGCAGTTCTTC. Translated, it gives CASSFRFRSSENNNEQFF.

The V and J genes are TRBV7-6 and TRBJ2-7; the match to TRBD2 covers 11 bases. CDR1 and CDR2 from the germline V gene are SGHVS and FNYEAQ. The CDR3 totals 15 residues. V lost 5 bases to trimming and J lost 0 bases; unmatched junction nucleotides: 3. This chain's CDR3 is CASSTGTSGSYEQYF. In nucleotides, the CDR3 is TGTGCCAGCAGCACTGGGACTAGCGGCTCCTACGAGCAGTACTTC.

Details on this clone: This sample also contains other DNA sequences that code for the same CDR3. The chain recombines TRBV9 with TRBJ1-1; the D gene is possibly TRBD1 (5 bases). This CDR3 comprises 14 residues. Deletions cut 4 bases from V and 5 bases from J, with 15 bases between. Germline CDR1 SGDLS, CDR2 YYNGEE. The CDR3 DNA reads as TGTGCCAGCAGCCTGGGGCAGGGAGGAACTGAAGCTTTCTTT. Protein sequence: CASSLGQGGTEAFF.

This clone was counted once. The rearrangement joins TRBV4-1 to TRBJ1-5, with D possibly TRBD1 on 6 matching bases. The V gene lost 3 bases and the J gene lost 5 bases, with 20 bases spanning the gap. CDR1 is MGHRA, CDR2 YSYEKL, per germline. There are 17 residues in the CDR3. The DNA of the CDR3 is TGCGCCAGCAGCCAGCAACTCCGGGGGGGGGCAGATCAGCCCCAGCATTTT. Amino acids: CASSQQLRGGADQPQHF.

The gene calls are TRBV7-9 and TRBJ2-1, with 9 bases identical to TRBD2. In germline, CDR1 is SEHNR, CDR2 FQNEAQ (reference sequence). The CDR3 runs 16 residues. Losses at the gene ends were 7 bases for V and 6 bases for J; bases not matched to a gene: 13. The CDR3 sequence is CASKDRAGGVGNEQFF. The CDR3 nucleotides read TGTGCCAGCAAGGATCGAGCGGGGGGTGTTGGCAATGAGCAGTTCTTC.

The V and J genes are TRBV2 and TRBJ1-1; D may be TRBD1 (6 bases). V gave up 5 bases and J gave up 4 bases, with 11 bases separating them. CDR1 is SNHLY, CDR2 FYNNEI, per germline. This CDR3 is 13 amino acids long. CDR3: CASSYTGPTEAFF. CDR3 bases: TGTGCCAGCAGTTACACAGGGCCCACTGAAGCTTTCTTT.

The chain employs TRBV6-5 and TRBJ2-5, with 8 bases lining up with TRBD1. With 2 bases clipped from V and 3 bases from J, the junction kept 5 bases outside the gene matches. The V gene's germline CDR1 is MNHEY and CDR2 SVGAGI. The CDR3 has 15 amino acids. The CDR3 is CASSYRAGGEETQYF. CDR3 DNA sequence: TGTGCCAGCAGTTACAGGGCAGGGGGCGAAGAGACCCAGTACTTC.

This chain joins TRBV6-2 or TRBV6-3 and TRBJ1-5, with no clear D. Germline assignment: CDR1 MNHEY and CDR2 SVGEGT. The CDR3 loop spans 13 amino acids. V lost 3 bases and J lost 6, with 9 bases in between. The CDR3 DNA sequence: TGTGCCAGCAGTTATTGGGGAAGTCAGCCCCAGCATTTT. Protein: CASSYWGSQPQHF.

The genes are TRBV18 and TRBJ2-1, with 10 bases identical to TRBD2. The CDR3 has 16 residues. V shed 1 base, J shed 7 bases, and the junction held 7 bases outside the gene matches. Germline V CDR1 and CDR2: KGHSH, LQKENI. CDR3 loop: CASSPLSGGARNEQFF. CDR3 sequence (DNA): TGTGCCAGCTCACCACTCAGCGGGGGGGCCCGGAATGAGCAGTTCTTC. Combining the CDR3 with reference TRBV18 and TRBJ2-1 gives the whole variable domain NAGVMQNPRHLVRRRGQEARLRCSPMKGHSHVYWYRQLPEEGLKFMVYLQKENIIDESGMPKERFSAEFPKEGPSILRIQQVVRGDSAAYFCASSPLSGGARNEQFFGPGTRLTVL.

The chain combines TRBV9 with TRBJ1-5; D possibly corresponds to TRBD1 (6 bases). CDR3 length: 13 residues. Germline lookup yields CDR1 SGDLS and CDR2 YYNGEE. V dropped 2 bases and J dropped 7 bases, with 10 bases sitting between them. CDR3 amino acids: CASSVGGPQPQHF. The CDR3, as DNA: TGTGCCAGCAGCGTGGGGGGCCCGCAGCCCCAGCATTTT.

J is TRBJ1-6 and V is TRBV6-5, with D unresolved. Germline V gene data show CDR1 as MNHEY and CDR2 as SVGAGI. The V and J ends lost 7 bases and 9 bases respectively, with 10 bases between them. The CDR3 is made up of 12 amino acids. CDR3 sequence (DNA): TGTGCCAGCACCACGGGTGTTTCACCCCTCCACTTT. This translates into CASTTGVSPLHF.

The chain is built from TRBV19 and TRBJ1-1, with no clear D. The CDR3 loop spans 13 amino acids. Germline V gene data show CDR1 as LNHDA and CDR2 as SQIVND (reference sequence). V shed 6 bases and J shed 1 base, with 9 bases lying between them. CDR3 coding DNA: TGTGCCAGTAGATATGGAAAGAACACTGAAGCTTTCTTT. As protein: CASRYGKNTEAFF.

This rearrangement joins TRBV27 to TRBJ1-6, with D hard to call. The ends were cut back, 2 bases at V and 6 bases at J, with 14 bases in the middle. Germline values: CDR1 MNHEY, CDR2 SMNVEV (reference sequence). The CDR3 sequence is 16 residues long. The CDR3 DNA is TGTGCCAGCAGTTTACGACGGGCGGTCGGTAATTCACCCCTCCACTTT. It specifies CASSLRRAVGNSPLHF.

The chain links TRBV25-1 to TRBJ2-1; TRBD2 is a possible D gene (5 bases). Germline CDR1 MGHDK, CDR2 SYGVNS. Trimming removed 6 bases from V and 3 bases from J, with 9 bases in between. The CDR3 length is 13 residues. CDR3 coding DNA: TGTGCCAGCAGAGGGAGCAACTACAATGAGCAGTTCTTC. Protein: CASRGSNYNEQFF.

This clone was observed a few times. The chain is built from TRBV9 and TRBJ1-6, with D perhaps matching TRBD1 (5 bases). This CDR3 is 14 amino acids long. Trimming stripped 2 bases from V and 11 bases from J, with 14 bases between. Germline CDR1 is SGDLS and CDR2 is YYNGEE. CDR3 in DNA: TGTGCCAGCAGCGTTGGGACGGCTCGGGCACCCCTCCACTTT. Encoded protein: CASSVGTARAPLHF.

The rearrangement uses TRBV5-4 and TRBJ1-1; D unresolved. Germline V gene sequence: CDR1 SGHNT, CDR2 YYREEE (reference sequence). The CDR3 length is 13 residues. V was trimmed by 0 bases and J by 8 bases, leaving 11 bases between them. The CDR3 reads CASSLGLMGEAFF. For the CDR3, the DNA is TGTGCCAGCAGCTTGGGATTAATGGGGGAAGCTTTCTTT.

The chain joins TRBV11-1 to TRBJ2-2, with a tentative D call TRBD2 (6 bases). The CDR3 runs to 15 residues. In germline, CDR1 is SGHAT, CDR2 FQDESV (reference sequence). V gave up 7 bases and J gave up 6 bases, with 18 bases separating them. The CDR3 region is CASILTGGFAGELFF. The CDR3 DNA sequence: TGTGCCAGCATCCTAACCGGAGGGTTCGCCGGGGAGCTGTTTTTT. Using reference TRBV11-1 and TRBJ2-2 for the parts outside the CDR3, the full variable domain is EAEVAQSPRYKITEKSQAVAFWCDPISGHATLYWYRQILGQGPELLVQFQDESVVDDSQLPKDRFSAERLKGVDSTLKIQPAELGDSAMYLCASILTGGFAGELFFGEGSRLTVL.

The rearrangement joins TRBV27 to TRBJ1-6; maybe TRBD1 (5 bases). Per the germline V gene, CDR1 is MNHEY and CDR2 is SMNVEV (reference sequence). V was clipped by 0 bases and J by 8 bases, with 11 bases between them. This CDR3 has 15 residues. The CDR3 DNA is TGTGCCAGCAGTTTATCGTGGGGCTCTTATTCACCCCTCCACTTT. This sequence encodes CASSLSWGSYSPLHF.

The chain carries TRBV9 and TRBJ2-1, with unresolved D. The CDR3 is 13 amino acids. CDR1 SGDLS and CDR2 YYNGEE come from the germline V gene. V lost 0 bases and J 3 bases, leaving 4 bases between the germline ends. The CDR3 DNA sequence: TGTGCCAGCAGCGTAGAGCTCTACAATGAGCAGTTCTTC. Translation gives CASSVELYNEQFF.

V is TRBV6-6 and J is TRBJ1-1; D gene ambiguous. The CDR3 spans 13 residues. V was trimmed by 0 bases and J by 7 bases, leaving 9 bases between them. The germline CDR1 and CDR2 sequences are MNHNY and SVGAGI (reference sequence). As DNA, the CDR3 is TGTGCCAGCAGTTACTCGAGCCGGAATGAAGCTTTCTTT. Translated: CASSYSSRNEAFF.

V is TRBV25-1 and J is TRBJ2-5; no clear D. CDR1 MGHDK and CDR2 SYGVNS come from the germline V gene. The CDR3 consists of 16 residues. Trimming removed 2 bases at V and 5 bases at J, with 18 bases between. The CDR3 DNA follows: TGTGCCAGCAGTGAAACTTCCACCAATCCTGCCGAGACCCAGTACTTC. Translated, it gives CASSETSTNPAETQYF.

The chain uses TRBV5-4 and TRBJ2-7, with 10 bases fitting TRBD1. Germline CDR1 is SGHNT and CDR2 is YYREEE (reference sequence). This CDR3 spans 14 amino acids. V was clipped by 5 bases and J by 1 base; unmatched bases: 3. CDR3 in amino acids: CASRGQGTSYEQYF. In nucleotides, the CDR3 is TGTGCCAGCAGGGGACAGGGGACATCCTACGAGCAGTACTTC.

The rearrangement joins TRBV4-3 to TRBJ2-7, with TRBD1 matching 7 bases. J gave up 5 bases and V 4 bases, and 14 bases lay outside the gene matches. The CDR3 sequence is 16 residues long. Germline CDR1 LGHNA, CDR2 YSLEER. CDR3 bases: TGCGCCAGCAGCCGTAGACAGGGTGATTCCCCCGACGAGCAGTACTTC. It translates to CASSRRQGDSPDEQYF.